The TCR beta chain under discussion was sequenced for a study of identical twins. Study-wide results and limits: Within monozygotic twins, out-of-frame TCR alpha sharing was underestimated by the models. When twins shared out-of-frame alpha sequences, those sequences had excess low generation probability. Conclusions were based on cross-sectional statistical analysis, without following the same donors. Twins showed weaker excess sharing in their beta out-of-frame sequences.

For this clonotype: As yet, its antigen is unknown.

Germline values: CDR1 MGHDK, CDR2 SYGVNS. This CDR3 comprises 16 residues. V lost 1 base and J lost 6, with 16 bases in between. TCRdb fed the 5' RACE reads into MiXCR, producing one record per CDR3 protein. The top ten hold under 0.35% of the sample, which has around 1.7 million distinct CDR3 sequences, around a third seen once. The sequenced sample consisted of cord blood. The origin of this receptor is a newborn girl in good health. The rearrangement links TRBV25-1 to TRBJ1-5; no reliable D call. In nucleotides, the CDR3 is TGTGCCAGCAGTGAATTCCCCAATTTGGGCAGTCAGCCCCAGCATTTT. Encoded protein: CASSEFPNLGSQPQHF.